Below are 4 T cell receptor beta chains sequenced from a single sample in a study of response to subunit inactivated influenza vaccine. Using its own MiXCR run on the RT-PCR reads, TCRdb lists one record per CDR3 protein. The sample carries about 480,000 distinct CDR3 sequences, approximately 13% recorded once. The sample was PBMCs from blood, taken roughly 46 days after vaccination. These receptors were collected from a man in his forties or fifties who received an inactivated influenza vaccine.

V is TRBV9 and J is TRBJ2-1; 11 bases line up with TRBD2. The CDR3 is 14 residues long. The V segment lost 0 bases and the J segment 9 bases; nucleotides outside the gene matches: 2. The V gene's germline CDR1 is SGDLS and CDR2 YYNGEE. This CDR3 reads CASSVGLAGFEQFF. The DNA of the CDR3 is TGTGCCAGCAGCGTAGGACTAGCGGGGTTTGAGCAGTTCTTC.

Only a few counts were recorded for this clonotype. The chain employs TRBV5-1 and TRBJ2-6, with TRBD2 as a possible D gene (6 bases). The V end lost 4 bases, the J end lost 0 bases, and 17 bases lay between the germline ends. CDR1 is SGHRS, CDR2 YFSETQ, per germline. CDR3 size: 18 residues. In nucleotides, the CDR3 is TGCGCCAGCAGCAAACTGCTTCGGGGAGGCTCTGGGGCCAACGTCCTGACTTTC. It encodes CASSKLLRGGSGANVLTF.

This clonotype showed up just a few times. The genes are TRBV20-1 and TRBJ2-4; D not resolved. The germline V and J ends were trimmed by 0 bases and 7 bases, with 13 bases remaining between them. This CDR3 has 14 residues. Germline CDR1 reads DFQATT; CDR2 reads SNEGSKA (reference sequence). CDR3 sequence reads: CSARETLGKNIQYF. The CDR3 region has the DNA TGCAGTGCTAGAGAGACCTTAGGGAAGAACATTCAGTACTTC.

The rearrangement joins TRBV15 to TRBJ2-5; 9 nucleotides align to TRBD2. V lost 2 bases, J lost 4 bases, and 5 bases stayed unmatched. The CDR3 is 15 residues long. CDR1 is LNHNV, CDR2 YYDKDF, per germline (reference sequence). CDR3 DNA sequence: TGTGCCACCAGCAGACTAGCGGGGATCGGAGAGACCCAGTACTTC. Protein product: CATSRLAGIGETQYF. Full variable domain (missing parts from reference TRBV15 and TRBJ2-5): DAMVIQNPRYQVTQFGKPVTLSCSQTLNHNVMYWYQQKSSQAPKLLFHYYDKDFNNEADTPDNFQSRRPNTSFCFLDIRSPGLGDTAMYLCATSRLAGIGETQYFGPGTRLLVL.